This T cell receptor (beta chain) was retrieved from a study of OX40 agonist ivuxolimab in advanced cancers. Germline V CDR1 and CDR2: MNHEY, SVGAGI. Trimming left V 0 bases short and J 2 bases short, with 14 bases between. This CDR3 comprises 16 residues. TCRdb's copy holds only in-frame clones and misses some; the assay was immunoSEQ multiplex PCR. The sample records some 76,000 clones, about 94% being singletons. Sequenced material: CD4+ or CD8+ T cells sorted from blood, taken in a trial of the OX40 agonist ivuxolimab. The TCR comes from an adult with an advanced solid tumor such as melanoma, head and neck, liver or kidney cancer. The chain links TRBV6-5 to TRBJ2-7; D possibly uses TRBD1 or TRBD2 (5 bases each). The CDR3 DNA follows: TGTGCCAGCAGTTACTCTACGGGGCAAGACACCTACGAGCAGTACTTC. Protein: CASSYSTGQDTYEQYF.